This T cell receptor (beta chain) is from a study of cytomegalovirus exposure and HLA in healthy donors. Study-level findings and limits: Being indistinguishable, some V segments were excluded, TRBV6-2 and TRBV6-3 among them.

A multiplex PCR was run with 60 Vbeta primers and 13 Jbeta primers. Profiling relied on immunoSEQ multiplex PCR, and the TCRdb table lists in-frame clones only, not all of them. The sample gives 200,000 or so clones, 65% to 85% of which show up once; 2.9% is in the top ten. To note about this clone: No antigen is known for it.

When sampled, the donors appeared nominally healthy, though they likely had unrecorded immune exposures. V lost 10 bases to trimming and J lost 4 bases; unmatched junction nucleotides: 11. The CDR3 runs 14 residues. Germline CDR1 SNHLY, CDR2 FYNNEI. The source material was PBMCs. This clonotype was obtained from a man aged 25-45 years in good health and CMV-seronegative. V is TRBV2 and J is TRBJ2-3, with 7 bases fitting TRBD1. CDR3 coding DNA: TGTGCCACCCCGACAGGGACCCTCCCAGATACGCAGTATTTT. Amino acid sequence: CATPTGTLPDTQYF.